This T cell receptor (beta chain) derives from a study of CD8 T cells in Susac syndrome. Study-level results: TCR sequencing and HLA analysis covered a relatively small number of individuals.

As regards this clonotype: The antigen is not known.

Reverse transcription of 0.5 to 1 ug RNA used random hexamers. TCRdb re-analysed the immunoSEQ multiplex PCR reads in MiXCR, keeping a single row per CDR3 protein. Of 150,000 to 200,000 distinct CDR3 sequences in the sample, more than 90% were seen once. The CDR3 is 13 residues long. Trimming stripped 2 bases from V and 9 bases from J, with 10 bases between. CDR1 and CDR2 (germline): KGHDR, SFDVKD. The authors carried out high-throughput sequencing of TCR beta. They applied it to CD8+ and CD4+ T cells obtained from blood. It was treatment-naive patients with stable or active relapsing-remitting disease who made up the multiple sclerosis controls.

This clonotype was obtained from a human donor with multiple sclerosis. The chain joins TRBV24-1 to TRBJ2-1; no reliable D call. Sequenced sample: CD4+ T cells from PBMCs. The CDR3 loop is CATSDSTRFEQFF. As DNA, the CDR3 is TGTGCCACCAGTGATTCGACCCGATTTGAGCAGTTCTTC.